This is a list of T cell receptor beta chains from one sample in a study of graft-versus-host responses after intestinal transplantation. Their cognate antigens are unknown. This table comes from immunoSEQ multiplex PCR, and its TCRdb copy is limited to in-frame clones, with some not included. This table has around 95,000 clones, roughly nine tenths appearing once. This material consisted of unstimulated CD4+ T cells sorted from spleen or lymph node cells, taken before transplant. Every receptor here comes from a human donor who was the organ donor for an intestinal transplant. The CDR3 runs from the conserved cysteine through the conserved F or W. A D gene is named only where the DNA matches it firmly. Clone size is not always given. Where it is, it says once, few, many or a class for expanded clones.

>TRBJ1-5|TRBV7-2|.|.
CASSLWNGEPQHF
TGTGCCAGCAGCCTCTGGAACGGGGAGCCCCAGCATTTT
>TRBJ2-7|TRBV2|.|.
CASSQVGEQYF
TGTGCCAGCAGCCAGGTGGGGGAGCAGTACTTC
>TRBJ2-3|TRBV5-1|.|.
CASSLGGGNRATDTQYF
TGCGCCAGCAGCTTGGGAGGGGGAAACAGAGCCACAGATACGCAGTATTTT
>TRBJ2-2|TRBV5-4|.|.
CASRRGGPSTGELFF
TGTGCCAGCAGGAGAGGGGGTCCGAGCACCGGGGAGCTGTTTTTT
>TRBJ1-4|TRBV7-9|.|.
CASSGHRWTVF
TGTGCCAGCAGCGGTCACAGGTGGACGGTTTTT
>TRBJ2-1|TRBV5-6|.|.
CASSLGGYNEQFF
TGTGCCAGCAGCTTGGGGGGATACAATGAGCAGTTCTTC
>TRBJ2-7|TRBV28|TRBD1|.
CASSRPGQYYEQYF
TGTGCCAGCAGTCGCCCGGGACAGTACTACGAGCAGTACTTC
>TRBJ2-3|TRBV29-1|.|once
CSVEIQGILPDTQYF
TGCAGCGTTGAAATACAGGGAATCCTGCCAGATACGCAGTATTTT
>TRBJ1-2|TRBV27|.|.
CASRTHFPGSYGYTF
TGTGCCAGCAGAACCCACTTTCCGGGGTCCTATGGCTACACCTTC
>TRBJ2-1|TRBV28|.|.
CASRQLTGNYNEQFF
TGTGCCAGCAGACAACTGACAGGCAACTACAATGAGCAGTTCTTC
>TRBJ1-5|TRBV19|.|.
CASSIVAGDQPQHF
TGTGCCAGTAGTATAGTGGCAGGGGATCAGCCCCAGCATTTT
>TRBJ1-4|TRBV28|.|.
CASSSGPYEKLFF
TGTGCCAGCAGTTCAGGGCCCTATGAAAAACTGTTTTTT
>TRBJ2-1|TRBV2|TRBD2|.
CASSGAGGRYNEQFF
TGTGCCAGCAGTGGAGCGGGGGGGCGTTACAATGAGCAGTTCTTC
>TRBJ2-7|TRBV7-9|.|once
CASSFGGNNYEQYF
TGTGCCAGCAGCTTTGGGGGAAATAACTACGAGCAGTACTTC
>TRBJ2-5|TRBV11-2|TRBD2|.
CASSSGLAGGETQYF
TGTGCCAGCAGTTCGGGACTAGCGGGGGGTGAGACCCAGTACTTC
>TRBJ1-4|TRBV5-4|.|.
CASSLRNEKLFF
TGTGCCAGCAGCTTGAGGAATGAAAAACTGTTTTTT
>TRBJ2-3|TRBV2|.|.
CASSVLTDTQYF
TGTGCCAGCAGCGTCCTCACAGATACGCAGTATTTT
>TRBJ1-1|TRBV30|.|.
CASRQVSEAFF
TGTGCCTCAAGACAGGTTTCTGAAGCTTTCTTT
>TRBJ2-1|TRBV5-1|TRBD2|.
CASSLAGGPNEQFF
TGCGCCAGCAGCTTGGCGGGGGGGCCGAATGAGCAGTTCTTC
>TRBJ1-3|TRBV9|TRBD1|few
CASSSGGTDENTIYF
TGTGCCAGCAGCTCAGGGGGAACAGATGAAAACACCATATATTTT
>TRBJ2-3|TRBV4-1|TRBD2|.
CASSQFAGGFTDTQYF
TGCGCCAGCAGCCAATTCGCGGGGGGGTTCACAGATACGCAGTATTTT
>TRBJ1-5|TRBV5-5|.|.
CASSWGGQNPQPQHF
TGTGCCAGCAGCTGGGGGGGTCAAAATCCTCAGCCCCAGCATTTT
>TRBJ1-2|TRBV4-2|TRBD1|few
CASSQDLTSTGTYGYTF
TGTGCCAGCAGCCAAGATCTCACATCGACAGGGACCTATGGCTACACCTTC
>TRBJ2-7|TRBV7-9|.|.
CASSLAGITYEQYF
TGTGCCAGCAGCTTAGCGGGAATTACCTACGAGCAGTACTTC
>TRBJ1-2|TRBV28|.|.
CASTPRGDYYGYTF
TGTGCCAGCACTCCCCGTGGGGATTACTATGGCTACACCTTC
>TRBJ2-2|TRBV29-1|TRBD1|.
CSVPKVPGQGRPGELFF
TGCAGCGTCCCTAAGGTCCCGGGACAGGGGCGCCCCGGGGAGCTGTTTTTT
>TRBJ2-1|TRBV4-1|TRBD1|.
CASSQLDRDPFF
TGCGCCAGCAGCCAACTAGACAGGGATCCGTTCTTC